The 18 T cell receptor beta chains below come from one sample, sequenced in a study of blood T cell repertoires in COVID-19. The table came from immunoSEQ multiplex PCR; TCRdb's copy has only in-frame clones and leaves some out. The repertoire holds about 160,000 clones, around four fifths seen once, with about 10% in the top ten. Sequencing was done on a sample of peripheral blood. These receptors all come from a woman aged 80 or older with active or convalescent COVID-19.

The CDR3 reads CASRKQESPLHF. The CDR3 bases are TGTGCCAGCAGGAAACAGGAATCACCCCTCCACTTT. The gene calls are TRBV28 and TRBJ1-6, with D possibly matching TRBD1 (5 bases). This CDR3 is built from 12 residues. The V end was cut by 6 bases, the J end by 10 bases, with 10 bases between. Germline CDR1 reads MDHEN; CDR2 reads SYDVKM.

The chain's CDR3 is CASSPDRGPSTDTQYF. The CDR3 DNA reads TGTGCCAGCAGCCCCGACAGGGGGCCGAGCACAGATACGCAGTATTTT. This rearrangement joins TRBV7-4 to TRBJ2-3; TRBD1 matches 10 bases. Germline CDR1 SGHVT, CDR2 SQSDAQ. With 5 bases clipped from V and 0 bases from J, the junction kept 5 bases outside the gene matches. There are 16 residues in the CDR3.

V and J are TRBV5-1 and TRBJ2-1; TRBD2 matches 11 bases. Germline values: CDR1 SGHRS, CDR2 YFSETQ. This CDR3 region has 15 residues. With 4 bases clipped from V and 5 bases from J, the junction kept 5 bases outside the gene matches. The CDR3 spells CASSAGTSGNNEQFF. CDR3 nucleotides: TGCGCCAGCAGCGCAGGGACTAGCGGAAACAATGAGCAGTTCTTC.

This clone has a handful of counts. The chain uses TRBV12-5 and TRBJ2-7; 8 bases fit TRBD1. Germline CDR1 is LGHNT and CDR2 is FRNRAP. This CDR3 has 15 amino acids. Germline trimming cut 5 bases from V and 0 bases from J; bases unmatched to any gene: 6. CDR3 in DNA: TGTGCTAGTGGTAAGCAGGGGGCTAGCTCCTACGAGCAGTACTTC. Encoded protein: CASGKQGASSYEQYF. The full variable domain, completed using reference TRBV12-5 and TRBJ2-7, is DARVTQTPRHKVTEMGQEVTMRCQPILGHNTVFWYRQTMMQGLELLAYFRNRAPLDDSGMPKDRFSAEMPDATLATLKIQPSEPRDSAVYFCASGKQGASSYEQYFGPGTRLTVT.

This rearrangement joins TRBV10-3 to TRBJ2-5; TRBD2 matches 10 bases. CDR1 ENHRY and CDR2 SYGVKD come from the germline V gene. The CDR3 is 14 residues long. The ends lost 5 bases at V and 5 bases at J; junction bases unmatched: 5. The DNA for the CDR3 is TGTGCCATCAGTCCAAGCGGGGGGGTGGAGACCCAGTACTTC. It translates to CAISPSGGVETQYF.

The V and J genes are TRBV5-1 and TRBJ2-7, with 9 bases fitting TRBD1. CDR1 and CDR2 (germline): SGHRS, YFSETQ. The V gene end was trimmed by 3 bases and the J gene end by 5 bases; junction bases not matched to a gene: 6. The CDR3 runs 14 residues. The DNA for the CDR3 is TGCGCCAGCAGCTCGGGACAGGGAAAAAACGAGCAGTACTTC. Translated: CASSSGQGKNEQYF. The variable domain in full, completed from reference TRBV5-1 and TRBJ2-7, reads KAGVTQTPRYLIKTRGQQVTLSCSPISGHRSVSWYQQTPGQGLQFLFEYFSETQRNKGNFPGRFSGRQFSNSRSEMNVSTLELGDSALYLCASSSGQGKNEQYFGPGTRLTVT.

The chain employs TRBV10-2 and TRBJ1-4, with 7 nucleotides matching TRBD1. Germline CDR1 and CDR2: WSHSY and SAAADI. The CDR3 is 17 residues long. The trim removed 6 bases at V and 2 bases at J, leaving 12 bases unmatched. This CDR3 is CASSRQGGMGTNEKLFF. The CDR3 DNA follows: TGCGCCAGCAGCAGACAGGGTGGGATGGGGACTAATGAAAAACTGTTTTTT.

This clone is a singleton in its sample. The rearrangement uses TRBV7-2 and TRBJ2-7, with 11 bases aligning to TRBD1. Germline V gene lookup returns CDR1 SGHTA and CDR2 FQGNSA. The CDR3 runs to 16 residues. The junction had 9 bases not matched to a gene; V was cut back by 5 bases and J by 3 bases. The CDR3, as DNA: TGTGCCAGCAGCGAAGGGACAGGGGGAAAATACTACGAGCAGTACTTC. Amino acids: CASSEGTGGKYYEQYF.

This chain uses TRBV2 with TRBJ2-1, with TRBD2 identical over 12 bases. The CDR3 covers 17 residues. After removal of 5 bases from V and 8 bases from J, the junction contained 13 bases not matched to a gene. Germline values: CDR1 SNHLY, CDR2 FYNNEI. The CDR3 DNA sequence: TGTGCCAGCAGTTCTACTAGCGGGGGGAGTAGGCGCTATGAGCAGTTCTTC. Translated: CASSSTSGGSRRYEQFF.

The genes are TRBV6-5 and TRBJ2-5; D might be TRBD2 (5 bases). The CDR3 is 14 residues long. V lost 6 bases to trimming and J lost 4 bases, with 15 bases between them. From germline, CDR1 is MNHEY and CDR2 SVGAGI. The CDR3 loop is CASSEDVGRETQYF. The CDR3, as DNA: TGTGCCAGCAGCGAGGACGTTGGGAGAGAGACCCAGTACTTC.

In its sample, this clone was seen a few times. Written as DNA, the CDR3 is TGTGCCAGCAGTGACCAGGGAATTGGAAACACCATATATTTT. Encoded protein: CASSDQGIGNTIYF. The V call is TRBV2, the J call TRBJ1-3; D is perhaps TRBD1 (5 bases). Germline CDR1 SNHLY, CDR2 FYNNEI. The ends were cut back, 3 bases at V and 3 bases at J, with 9 bases in the middle. This CDR3 is built from 14 residues.

This rearrangement joins TRBV5-1 to TRBJ1-2; a possible D gene is TRBD1 (6 bases). Germline-derived CDR1 and CDR2 are SGHRS and YFSETQ. The length of the CDR3 is 15 residues. Trimming took 4 bases from V and 8 from J, leaving 21 bases between them. The CDR3 DNA sequence: TGCGCCAGCAGCGTTGGGACCACAGGGTCGGACGGCTACACCTTC. Encoded protein: CASSVGTTGSDGYTF.

The CDR3 spells CASSQGLAGTTGTQYF. In DNA, the CDR3 is TGTGCCAGCAGTCAAGGACTAGCGGGGACCACGGGGACGCAGTATTTT. The V gene is TRBV2, the J gene TRBJ2-3; 12 nucleotides align to TRBD2. With V trimmed by 5 bases and J by 9 bases, 12 bases remained unmatched. The V gene's germline CDR1 is SNHLY and CDR2 FYNNEI. The CDR3 spans 16 residues.

This chain connects TRBV5-6 to TRBJ1-1, with 7 bases lining up with TRBD1. Germline-derived CDR1 and CDR2 are SGHDT and YYEEEE. This CDR3 spans 17 amino acids. V was pared by 2 bases and J by 1 base, with 11 bases of the junction left unmatched. The CDR3, as DNA: TGTGCCAGCAGCTTCAGGGGGGCCAATCCACAGAACACTGAAGCTTTCTTT. It is translated as CASSFRGANPQNTEAFF.

This clone was seen a few times. The chain combines TRBV10-3 with TRBJ1-1; TRBD1 matches at 8 bases. V shed 7 bases and J 1 base; nucleotides not matched to a gene: 8. CDR1 and CDR2 (germline): ENHRY, SYGVKD. The CDR3 extends over 15 amino acids. The CDR3 is CAITPGQVKNTEAFF. The CDR3 DNA follows: TGTGCCATCACCCCGGGACAGGTCAAGAACACTGAAGCTTTCTTT.

The chain links TRBV7-6 to TRBJ2-2, with D possibly matching TRBD2 (6 bases). The CDR3 has 15 amino acids. Trimming left V 1 base short and J 1 base short, with 7 bases between. From germline, CDR1 is SGHVS and CDR2 FNYEAQ. CDR3 nucleotides: TGTGCCAGCAGCTTAGGGCGGGGGAACACCGGGGAGCTGTTTTTT. Translating it yields CASSLGRGNTGELFF.

This sequence joins TRBV18 and TRBJ2-1, with D perhaps TRBD1 (6 bases). The germline V gene encodes CDR1 KGHSH and CDR2 LQKENI. The V end was cut by 0 bases, the J end by 6 bases, with 15 bases between. This CDR3 spans 16 amino acids. The CDR3: CASSPPISGAGNEQFF. CDR3 in DNA: TGTGCCAGCTCACCACCGATTTCAGGGGCTGGCAATGAGCAGTTCTTC.

The V gene is TRBV7-8, the J gene TRBJ2-3; 8 bases are a match to TRBD1. CDR1 and CDR2 from the germline V gene are SGHVS and FQNEAQ. Unmatched junction bases numbered 6, after V lost 4 bases and J lost 3 bases. This CDR3 is built from 15 residues. CDR3 nucleotides: TGTGCCAGCAGCTCCTCAGGGGGCGCGACAGATACGCAGTATTTT. It is translated as CASSSSGGATDTQYF.